The clone carrying this T cell receptor beta chain was observed a handful of times. Sequencing templates came from extracted RNA that was reverse transcribed into cDNA. Generated by immunoSEQ multiplex PCR, the TCRdb table keeps only in-frame clones and is missing some. The table shows under 250,000 clones, with more than 55% occurring only once. Trimming took 6 bases from V and 6 from J, leaving 11 bases between them. The CDR3 is 11 residues long. Germline V gene lookup returns CDR1 SQVTM and CDR2 ANQGSEA. The data originate from a study of CD8+ T cells in alopecia areata. The sequencing sample was made of CD8+ T cells sorted from blood. The J gene is TRBJ1-1, the V gene TRBV29-1; tentatively, D is TRBD1 (5 bases). The TCR was taken from a human donor in good health. The CDR3 sequence: CSVRDGPEAFF. CDR3 nucleotide sequence: TGCAGCGTGAGGGACGGGCCTGAAGCTTTCTTT.